One sample yielded the 15 T cell receptor beta chains listed below, sequenced in a study of blood T cell repertoires in COVID-19. The assay was immunoSEQ multiplex PCR, and TCRdb's table has in-frame clones only and misses some. The repertoire includes roughly 140,000 clones, approximately 84% of them detected once, and 3.9% sits in the top ten. Sequenced sample: PBMCs or T cells enriched from blood (not recorded which). The receptors originated from a man aged 45-65 years in a cohort exposed to, infected with or recovered from COVID-19 (not recorded which).

The rearrangement joins TRBV28 to TRBJ2-1; D gene uncertain. Germline V gene lookup returns CDR1 MDHEN and CDR2 SYDVKM. The germline V and J ends were trimmed by 10 bases and 0 bases, with 10 bases remaining between them. This CDR3 spans 13 amino acids. The CDR3 region is CATADSSYNEQFF. The DNA of the CDR3 is TGTGCCACCGCTGATAGCTCCTACAATGAGCAGTTCTTC. Based on the CDR3 plus reference TRBV28 and TRBJ2-1, the full variable domain is DVKVTQSSRYLVKRTGEKVFLECVQDMDHENMFWYRQDPGLGLRLIYFSYDVKMKEKGDIPEGYSVSREKKERFSLILESASTNQTSMYLCATADSSYNEQFFGPGTRLTVL.

The chain is built from TRBV19 and TRBJ2-3, with 7 bases aligning to TRBD2. The CDR3 loop spans 14 amino acids. With 6 bases clipped from V and 8 bases from J, the junction kept 11 bases outside the gene matches. Germline loops: CDR1 LNHDA, CDR2 SQIVND (reference sequence). The CDR3 coding sequence is TGTGCCAGTAGCATCGGCGGGAGCGGGGTTACGCAGTATTTT. It codes for CASSIGGSGVTQYF.

This clone was detected ten times or more. The chain combines TRBV12-3 or TRBV12-4 with TRBJ1-2; possibly TRBD1 for D (5 bases). Trimming pared 3 bases from V and 8 bases from J, leaving 13 bases between. The CDR3 loop spans 13 amino acids. The CDR3 DNA follows: TGTGCCAGCAGTTTGGGTGCCCAGGGAGGCTACACCTTC. Protein: CASSLGAQGGYTF.

The J gene is TRBJ2-1, the V gene TRBV4-3, with TRBD2 matching over 14 bases. The CDR3 covers 17 residues. The V and J ends lost 1 base and 5 bases, in that order; junction bases with no gene match: 4. Germline values: CDR1 LGHNA, CDR2 YSLEER. CDR3 sequence: CASSQAGTSGGNNEQFF. The CDR3 DNA follows: TGCGCCAGCAGCCAAGCAGGGACTAGCGGGGGAAACAATGAGCAGTTCTTC.

The chain has TRBV10-3 and TRBJ2-2; unclear D gene. This CDR3 comprises 12 residues. Germline CDR1 and CDR2: ENHRY and SYGVKD. V gave up 2 bases and J gave up 7 bases, with 5 bases separating them. The CDR3 loop reads CAISEGHGELFF. CDR3 nucleotide sequence: TGTGCCATCAGTGAGGGGCACGGGGAGCTGTTTTTT.

The chain links TRBV9 to TRBJ2-3, with a tentative D call TRBD2 (6 bases). The V gene's germline CDR1 is SGDLS and CDR2 YYNGEE. V was cut by 0 bases and J by 6 bases, with 8 bases left in between. This CDR3 region has 13 residues. The CDR3 DNA reads as TGTGCCAGCAGCGTAGGACGGGGGGATACGCAGTATTTT. Its protein is CASSVGRGDTQYF.

This chain joins TRBV19 and TRBJ2-7, with D unresolved. CDR1 LNHDA and CDR2 SQIVND come from the germline V gene (reference sequence). The CDR3 loop spans 13 amino acids. The germline V and J ends were trimmed by 3 bases and 0 bases, with 6 bases remaining between them. Here the CDR3 DNA reads TGTGCCAGTAGTATGCCCGGCTCCTACGAGCAGTACTTC. Translated, it gives CASSMPGSYEQYF.

This clone has just one count. Here the CDR3 reads CSALRDRATDGYTF. The CDR3 DNA follows: TGCAGCGCCCTACGGGACAGAGCTACCGATGGCTACACCTTC. This chain connects TRBV29-1 to TRBJ1-2; 7 bases agree with TRBD1. Germline-derived CDR1 and CDR2 are SQVTM and ANQGSEA. V lost 7 bases to trimming and J lost 6 bases; unmatched junction nucleotides: 14. The CDR3 length is 14 residues.

The chain recombines TRBV5-4 with TRBJ1-5, with 9 nucleotides matching TRBD1. Losses at the gene ends were 2 bases for V and 4 bases for J; bases not matched to a gene: 16. Germline values: CDR1 SGHNT, CDR2 YYREEE (reference sequence). This CDR3 has 19 amino acids. CDR3 sequence: CASSFPPGTGRGWNQPQHF. In DNA form, the CDR3 reads TGTGCCAGCAGCTTTCCTCCAGGGACAGGGAGGGGATGGAATCAGCCCCAGCATTTT. Complete variable domain (other parts from reference TRBV5-4 and TRBJ1-5): ETGVTQSPTHLIKTRGQQVTLRCSSQSGHNTVSWYQQALGQGPQFIFQYYREEENGRGNFPPRFSGLQFPNYSSELNVNALELDDSALYLCASSFPPGTGRGWNQPQHFGDGTRLSIL.

Here the CDR3 DNA reads TGTGCCAGCAGCTTAGAAGGGAGTATCCTTGGCTACACCTTC. Protein sequence: CASSLEGSILGYTF. The rearrangement uses TRBV5-6 and TRBJ1-2, with D unresolved. Germline loops: CDR1 SGHDT, CDR2 YYEEEE. This CDR3 spans 14 amino acids. Trimming took 2 bases from V and 7 from J, leaving 15 bases between them.

The J gene is TRBJ1-6, the V gene TRBV27; TRBD1 is a possible D gene (6 bases). V was trimmed by 5 bases and J by 0 bases, leaving 14 bases between them. The CDR3 runs to 17 residues. Germline V lookup: CDR1 MNHEY, CDR2 SMNVEV (reference sequence). The CDR3 DNA follows: TGTGCCAGCAGTCGACAGGCGAGAGGCTCCTATAATTCACCCCTCCACTTT. Its protein product is CASSRQARGSYNSPLHF.

The chain couples TRBV15 to TRBJ2-4; D unclear. Germline V gives CDR1 LNHNV, CDR2 YYDKDF (reference sequence). The CDR3 is 13 residues long. Trimming took 5 bases from V and 5 from J, leaving 10 bases between them. The CDR3 region has the DNA TGTGCCACCAGCCACAGAGTAGAAAACATTCAGTACTTC. This codes for CATSHRVENIQYF.

The sample holds a few counts of this clone. The chain joins TRBV7-9 to TRBJ2-3; the D is unclear. Germline V gene lookup returns CDR1 SEHNR and CDR2 FQNEAQ (reference sequence). CDR3 length: 16 residues. The ends were cut back, 1 base at V and 2 bases at J, with 13 bases in the middle. In DNA form, the CDR3 reads TGTGCCAGCAGCTTAGAAATGACATGGAACACAGATACGCAGTATTTT. This codes for CASSLEMTWNTDTQYF.

V is TRBV7-2 and J is TRBJ2-7; 12 bases are a match to TRBD2. Germline V gene sequence: CDR1 SGHTA, CDR2 FQGNSA. V lost 0 bases and J lost 0; bases outside the gene matches: 9. This CDR3 contains 19 residues. The CDR3 bases are TGTGCCAGCAGCTTAGCGGTAGCTAGCGGGAGGGGATACTCCTACGAGCAGTACTTC. The encoded protein is CASSLAVASGRGYSYEQYF.

The chain combines TRBV19 with TRBJ2-7, with 8 bases identical to TRBD2. V shed 5 bases, J shed 3 bases, and the junction held 12 bases outside the gene matches. Germline-derived CDR1 and CDR2 are LNHDA and SQIVND (reference sequence). The CDR3 consists of 16 residues. The CDR3 is CASSAGRLASGYEQYF. The CDR3 DNA follows: TGTGCCAGTAGTGCGGGGCGACTAGCGAGCGGCTACGAGCAGTACTTC. Using reference TRBV19 and TRBJ2-7 for the parts outside the CDR3, the full variable domain is DGGITQSPKYLFRKEGQNVTLSCEQNLNHDAMYWYRQDPGQGLRLIYYSQIVNDFQKGDIAEGYSVSREKKESFPLTVTSAQKNPTAFYLCASSAGRLASGYEQYFGPGTRLTVT.